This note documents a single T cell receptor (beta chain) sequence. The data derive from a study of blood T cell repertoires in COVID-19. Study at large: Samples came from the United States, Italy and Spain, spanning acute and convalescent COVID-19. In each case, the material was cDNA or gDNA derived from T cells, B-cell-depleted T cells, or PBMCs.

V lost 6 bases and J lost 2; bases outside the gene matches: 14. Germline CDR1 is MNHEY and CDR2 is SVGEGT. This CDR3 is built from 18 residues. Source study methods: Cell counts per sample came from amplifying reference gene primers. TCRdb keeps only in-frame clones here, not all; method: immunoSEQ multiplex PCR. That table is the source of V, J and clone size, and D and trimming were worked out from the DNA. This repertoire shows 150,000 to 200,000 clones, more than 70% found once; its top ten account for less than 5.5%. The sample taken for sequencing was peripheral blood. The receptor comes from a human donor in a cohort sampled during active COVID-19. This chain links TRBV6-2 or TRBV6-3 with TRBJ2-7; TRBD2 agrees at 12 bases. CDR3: CASSRLRSSSGRAYEQYF. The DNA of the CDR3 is TGTGCCAGCAGCCGCCTCCGAAGCTCTAGCGGGAGGGCCTACGAGCAGTACTTC.